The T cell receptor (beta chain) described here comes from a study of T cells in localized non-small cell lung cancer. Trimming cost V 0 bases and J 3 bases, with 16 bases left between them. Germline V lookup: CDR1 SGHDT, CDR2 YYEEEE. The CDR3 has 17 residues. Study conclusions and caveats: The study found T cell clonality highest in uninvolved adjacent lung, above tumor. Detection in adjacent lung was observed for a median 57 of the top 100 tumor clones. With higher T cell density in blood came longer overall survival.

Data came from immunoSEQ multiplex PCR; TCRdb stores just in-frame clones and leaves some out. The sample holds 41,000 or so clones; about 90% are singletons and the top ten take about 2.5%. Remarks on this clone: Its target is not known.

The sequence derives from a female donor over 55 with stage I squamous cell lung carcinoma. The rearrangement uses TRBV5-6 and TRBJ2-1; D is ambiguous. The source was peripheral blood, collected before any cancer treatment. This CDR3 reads CASSLDTTYPIYNEQFF. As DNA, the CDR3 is TGTGCCAGCAGCTTGGACACCACTTACCCTATCTACAATGAGCAGTTCTTC.